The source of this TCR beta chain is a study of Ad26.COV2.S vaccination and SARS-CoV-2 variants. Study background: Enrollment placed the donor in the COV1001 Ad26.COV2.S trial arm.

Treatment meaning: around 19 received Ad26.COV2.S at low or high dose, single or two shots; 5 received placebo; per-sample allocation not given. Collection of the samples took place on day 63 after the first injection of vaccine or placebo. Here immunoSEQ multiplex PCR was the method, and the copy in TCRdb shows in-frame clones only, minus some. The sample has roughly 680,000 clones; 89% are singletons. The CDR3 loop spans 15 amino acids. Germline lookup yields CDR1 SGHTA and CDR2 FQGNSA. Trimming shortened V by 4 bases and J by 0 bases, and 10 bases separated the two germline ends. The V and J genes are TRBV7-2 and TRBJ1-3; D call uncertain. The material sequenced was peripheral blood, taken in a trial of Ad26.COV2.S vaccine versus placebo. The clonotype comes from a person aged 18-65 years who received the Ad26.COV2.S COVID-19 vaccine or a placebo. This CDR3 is CASSSGPYSGNTIYF. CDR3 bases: TGTGCCAGCAGCTCCGGACCGTACTCTGGAAACACCATATATTTT.